The clone carrying this T cell receptor beta chain was counted between two and nine times. The target antigen is unknown. The sample originates from a study of vaccination and CD4 T cells after COVID-19. Background on the study: Each post-COVID sample was drawn after diagnosis, and the median interval was approximately 96 days (range 35 to 161).

With the Oncomine TCR Beta short-read assay, DNA from cultured CD4+ T cells was sequenced. A single record per CDR3 protein comes from TCRdb applying MiXCR to the PCR reads. The top ten clones hold around a tenth of a sample with under 13,000 distinct CDR3 sequences, about two fifths of them seen once. Treatment described: roughly ten-day PBMC culture with coronavirus spike peptide pools or control peptides (ViraFEST assay). Germline V gives CDR1 LNHDA, CDR2 SQIVND (reference sequence). V was trimmed by 4 bases and J by 5 bases, leaving 14 bases between them. CDR3 size: 15 residues. The sample was CD4+ T cells from blood, cultured in vitro, taken after SARS-CoV-2 vaccination. The sequence was collected from a human donor who had recovered from COVID-19. The J gene is TRBJ2-2, the V gene TRBV19; D not certain. The CDR3 bases are TGTGCCAGTAGTACCTACGGGTCTGGGACCGGGGAGCTGTTTTTT. Its protein product is CASSTYGSGTGELFF. Combining the CDR3 with reference TRBV19 and TRBJ2-2 gives the whole variable domain DGGITQSPKYLFRKEGQNVTLSCEQNLNHDAMYWYRQDPGQGLRLIYYSQIVNDFQKGDIAEGYSVSREKKESFPLTVTSAQKNPTAFYLCASSTYGSGTGELFFGEGSRLTVL.